The subject of this entry is one T cell receptor beta chain. The genes and germline here are from mouse. The read halts 4 residues ahead of the CDR3 end, with the missing end drawn from the germline J gene. RNA extraction was followed by reverse transcription into cDNA, which acted as the sequencing template. Measured with immunoSEQ multiplex PCR; TCRdb has only the in-frame clones, and not every one. The data show about 270,000 clones, with none appearing a single time. The CDR3 is 14 residues long. The J segment lost 4 bases and the V segment lost 5 bases, leaving 2 bases of the junction unmatched. Germline V gives CDR1 LGHNA, CDR2 YNLKQL (reference sequence). The sorting of pooled cutaneous lymph node cells relied on CD4, CD8alpha, NKG2D, NKG2ACE and other markers. The data were taken from a study of CD8+ T cells in alopecia areata.

The chain is built from TRBV5 and TRBJ2-2; TRBD2 agrees at 9 bases. Sequencing used CD4+ T cells sorted from a lymph node. This TCR came from a C3H/HeJ mouse with alopecia areata. This strain has MHC haplotype H2-k. CDR3 sequence reads: CASSAWGGTGQLYF. CDR3 bases read: TGTGCCAGCAGCGCCTGGGGGGGCACCGGG.